Listed here is a single T cell receptor beta chain. Antigen specificity is unknown. Trimming took 5 bases from V and 9 from J, leaving 25 bases between them. From germline, CDR1 is SGHVS and CDR2 FQNEAQ. The CDR3 is 16 residues long. The repertoire was sequenced with immunoSEQ multiplex PCR; TCRdb's copy has only in-frame clones and lacks some. The table lists 150,000 to 200,000 clones, around 89% of them singletons. The source of the sample is a study of T cell responses to AZD1222 COVID-19 vaccine. Study findings and constraints: Possibly, clonal diversity was underestimated; donors were largely white British and included more females.

This specimen was peripheral blood, taken on day 0 of AZD1222 vaccination. V usage is TRBV7-8 and J usage is TRBJ1-2; D is possibly TRBD1 (6 bases). The TCR was taken from an adult in good health. CDR3 coding DNA: TGTGCCAGCAGCCGACATTCATTACAGGGCTCCAGTAGCTACACCTTC. The encoded protein is CASSRHSLQGSSSYTF.